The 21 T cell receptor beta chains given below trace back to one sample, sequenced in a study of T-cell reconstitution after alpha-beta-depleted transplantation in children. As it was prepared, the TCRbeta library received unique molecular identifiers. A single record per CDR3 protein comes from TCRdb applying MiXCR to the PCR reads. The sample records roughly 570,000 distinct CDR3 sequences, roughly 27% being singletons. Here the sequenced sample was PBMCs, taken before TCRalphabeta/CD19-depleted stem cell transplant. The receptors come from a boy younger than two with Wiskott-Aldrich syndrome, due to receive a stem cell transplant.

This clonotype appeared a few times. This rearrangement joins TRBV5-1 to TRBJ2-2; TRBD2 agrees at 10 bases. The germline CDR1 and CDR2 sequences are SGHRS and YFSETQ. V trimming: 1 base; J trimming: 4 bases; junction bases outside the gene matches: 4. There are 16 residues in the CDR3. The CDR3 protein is CASSLNSGRTTGELFF. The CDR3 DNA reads TGCGCCAGCAGCTTGAATAGCGGGAGGACCACCGGGGAGCTGTTTTTT.

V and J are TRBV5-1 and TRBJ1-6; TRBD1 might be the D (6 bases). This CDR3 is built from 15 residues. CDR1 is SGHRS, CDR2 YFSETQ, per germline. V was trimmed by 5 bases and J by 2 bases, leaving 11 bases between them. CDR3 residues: CASRPRDTYNSPLHF. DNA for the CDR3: TGCGCCAGCAGACCACGGGACACCTATAATTCACCCCTCCACTTT.

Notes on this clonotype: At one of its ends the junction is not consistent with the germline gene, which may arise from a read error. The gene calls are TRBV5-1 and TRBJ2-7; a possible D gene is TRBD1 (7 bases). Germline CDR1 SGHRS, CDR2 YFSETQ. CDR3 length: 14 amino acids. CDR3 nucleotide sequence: TGCGCCAGCAGCTTCCAGGGGGGTCTCAACGAGCAGTACTTT. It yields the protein CASSFQGGLNEQYF.

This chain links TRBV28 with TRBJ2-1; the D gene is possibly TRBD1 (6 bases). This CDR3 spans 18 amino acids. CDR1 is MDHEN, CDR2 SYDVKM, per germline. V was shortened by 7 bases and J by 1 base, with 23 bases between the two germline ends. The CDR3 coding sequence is TGTGCCAGCATTGCCAGGGGCGCATCCTCTTGGTCCTACAATGAGCAGTTCTTC. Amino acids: CASIARGASSWSYNEQFF. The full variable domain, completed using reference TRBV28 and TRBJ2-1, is DVKVTQSSRYLVKRTGEKVFLECVQDMDHENMFWYRQDPGLGLRLIYFSYDVKMKEKGDIPEGYSVSREKKERFSLILESASTNQTSMYLCASIARGASSWSYNEQFFGPGTRLTVL.

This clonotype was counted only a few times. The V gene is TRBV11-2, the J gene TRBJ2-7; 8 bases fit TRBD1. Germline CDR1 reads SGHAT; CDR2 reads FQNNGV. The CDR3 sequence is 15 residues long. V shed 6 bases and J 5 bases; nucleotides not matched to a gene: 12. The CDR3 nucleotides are TGTGCCAGCAGGGAGACAGGGGTCAAAGCCCACGAGCAGTACTTC. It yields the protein CASRETGVKAHEQYF.

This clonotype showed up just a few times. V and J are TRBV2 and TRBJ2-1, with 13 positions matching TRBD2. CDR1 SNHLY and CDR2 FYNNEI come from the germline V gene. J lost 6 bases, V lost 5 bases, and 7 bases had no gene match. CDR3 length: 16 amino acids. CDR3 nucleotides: TGTGCCAGCAGTACCGGGGGACTAGCGGGATCCAATGAGCAGTTCTTC. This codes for CASSTGGLAGSNEQFF.

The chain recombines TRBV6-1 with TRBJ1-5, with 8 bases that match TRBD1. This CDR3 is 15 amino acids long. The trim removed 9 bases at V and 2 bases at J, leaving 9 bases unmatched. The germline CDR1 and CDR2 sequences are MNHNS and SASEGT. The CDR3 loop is CASTGTGFGNQPQHF. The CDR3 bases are TGTGCCAGTACCGGGACAGGATTTGGCAATCAGCCCCAGCATTTT.

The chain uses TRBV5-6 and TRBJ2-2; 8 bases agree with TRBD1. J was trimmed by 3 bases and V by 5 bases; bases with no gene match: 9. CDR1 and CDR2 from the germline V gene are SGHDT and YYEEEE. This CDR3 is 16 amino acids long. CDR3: CASRSAGTGDTGELFF. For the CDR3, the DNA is TGTGCCAGCAGGTCCGCCGGGACAGGTGACACCGGGGAGCTGTTTTTT.

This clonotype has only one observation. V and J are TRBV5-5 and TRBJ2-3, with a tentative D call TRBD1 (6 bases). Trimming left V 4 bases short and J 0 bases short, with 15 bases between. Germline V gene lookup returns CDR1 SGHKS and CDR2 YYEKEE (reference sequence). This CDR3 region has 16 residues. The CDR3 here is CASSAYIDRSTDTQYF. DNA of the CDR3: TGTGCCAGCAGCGCATACATAGACAGGAGCACAGATACGCAGTATTTT.

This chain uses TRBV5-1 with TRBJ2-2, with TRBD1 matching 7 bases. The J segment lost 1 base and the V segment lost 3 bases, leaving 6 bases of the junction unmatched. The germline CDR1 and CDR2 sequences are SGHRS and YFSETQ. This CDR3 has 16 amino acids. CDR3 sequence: CASSWLQGLNTGELFF. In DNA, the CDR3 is TGCGCCAGCAGCTGGCTACAGGGGCTGAACACCGGGGAGCTGTTTTTT.

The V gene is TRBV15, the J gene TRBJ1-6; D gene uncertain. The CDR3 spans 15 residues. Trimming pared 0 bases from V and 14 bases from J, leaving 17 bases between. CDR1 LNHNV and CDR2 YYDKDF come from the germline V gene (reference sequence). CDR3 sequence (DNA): TGTGCCACCAGCAGAGATGACGGCAGCCTCTCGGCCCTCCACTTT. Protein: CATSRDDGSLSALHF.

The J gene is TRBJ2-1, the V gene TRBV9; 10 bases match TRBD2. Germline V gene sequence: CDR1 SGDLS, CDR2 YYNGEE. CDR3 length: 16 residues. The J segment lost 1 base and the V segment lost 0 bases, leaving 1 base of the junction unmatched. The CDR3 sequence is CASSVELAGSYNEQFF. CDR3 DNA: TGTGCCAGCAGCGTAGAACTAGCGGGGTCCTACAATGAGCAGTTCTTC.

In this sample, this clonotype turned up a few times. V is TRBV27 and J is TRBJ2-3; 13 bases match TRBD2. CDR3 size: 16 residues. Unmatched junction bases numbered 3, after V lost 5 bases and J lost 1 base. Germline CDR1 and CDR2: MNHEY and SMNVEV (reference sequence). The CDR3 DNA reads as TGTGCCAGCAGTCGAGGGACTAGCGGGGGCACAGATACGCAGTATTTT. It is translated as CASSRGTSGGTDTQYF.

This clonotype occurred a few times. CDR3 in amino acids: CSVAPLAKNIQYF. The CDR3 DNA follows: TGCAGCGTTGCGCCGCTAGCCAAAAACATTCAGTACTTC. The J gene is TRBJ2-4, the V gene TRBV29-1; D is unclear. This CDR3 is built from 13 residues. V was cut by 4 bases and J by 0 bases, with 7 bases left in between. Germline V CDR1 and CDR2: SQVTM, ANQGSEA.

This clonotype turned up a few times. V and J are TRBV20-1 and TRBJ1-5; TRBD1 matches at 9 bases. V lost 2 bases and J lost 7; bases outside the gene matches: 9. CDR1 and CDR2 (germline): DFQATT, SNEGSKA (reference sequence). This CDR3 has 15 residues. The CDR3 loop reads CSARRTQGAWQPQHF. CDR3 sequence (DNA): TGCAGTGCTAGACGCACACAGGGGGCCTGGCAGCCCCAGCATTTT.

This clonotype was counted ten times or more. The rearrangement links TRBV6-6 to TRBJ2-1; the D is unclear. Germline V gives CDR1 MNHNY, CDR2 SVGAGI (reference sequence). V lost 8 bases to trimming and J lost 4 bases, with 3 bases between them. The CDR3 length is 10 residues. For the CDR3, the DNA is TGTGCCAGCGGGTACAATGAGCAGTTCTTC. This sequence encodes CASGYNEQFF.

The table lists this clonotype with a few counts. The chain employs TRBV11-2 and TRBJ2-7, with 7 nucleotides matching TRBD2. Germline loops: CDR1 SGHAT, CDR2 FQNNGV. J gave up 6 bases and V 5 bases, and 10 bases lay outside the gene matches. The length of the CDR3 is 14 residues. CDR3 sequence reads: CASSRGPTSAEQYF. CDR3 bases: TGTGCCAGCAGCCGAGGCCCAACTAGCGCCGAGCAGTACTTC.

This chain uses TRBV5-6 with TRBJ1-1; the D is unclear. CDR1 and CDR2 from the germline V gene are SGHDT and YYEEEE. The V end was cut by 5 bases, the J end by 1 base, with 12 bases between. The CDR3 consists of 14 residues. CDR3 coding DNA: TGTGCCAGCAGTTATCTGACAAAGAACACTGAAGCTTTCTTT. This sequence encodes CASSYLTKNTEAFF.

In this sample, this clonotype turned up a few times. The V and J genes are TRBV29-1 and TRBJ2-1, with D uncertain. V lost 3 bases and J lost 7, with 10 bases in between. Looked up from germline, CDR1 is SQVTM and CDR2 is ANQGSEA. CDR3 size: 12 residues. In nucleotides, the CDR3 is TGCAGCGTTGAGGGCAGGTGGAATGAGCAGTTCTTC. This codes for CSVEGRWNEQFF.

In nucleotides, the CDR3 is TGCAGTGCACCAGACAGGGTTGAAGCTGAAGCTTTCTTT. This gives the protein CSAPDRVEAEAFF. The chain carries TRBV20-1 and TRBJ1-1, with 7 bases lining up with TRBD1. CDR1 is DFQATT and CDR2 is SNEGSKA in the germline V gene (reference sequence). V was clipped by 6 bases and J by 6 bases; unmatched bases: 10. The length of the CDR3 is 13 residues.

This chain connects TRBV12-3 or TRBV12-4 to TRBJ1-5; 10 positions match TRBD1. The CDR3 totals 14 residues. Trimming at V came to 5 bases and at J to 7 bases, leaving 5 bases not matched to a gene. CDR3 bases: TGTGCCAGCAGTGGCGACAGGGGGCTCCAGCCCCAGCATTTT. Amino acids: CASSGDRGLQPQHF.